Reported below is one TCR beta chain. This clone was found once. Its antigen remains unidentified. No much larger clone exists at a distance of one base, and base qualities are not known. The record originates from a study of cytomegalovirus exposure and HLA in healthy donors (dated by TCRdb to about 2017). Broadly, across the study: In an earlier analysis of some 610 of the donors, 276 Gb of sequence data and 117 million unique TCR beta sequences from some 170 million T cells were reported. An early release covering over 500 HLA-typed donors comprised about 320 gigabases of sequencing data and about 90 million unique TCR sequences. A later analysis re-analyzed previously published TCR beta repertoires from 666 donors and added high-resolution HLA genotyping to study TCR occurrence patterns. The study combined high-throughput TCR immunosequencing, statistical association of individual TCRs with disease status, and machine learning to predict cytomegalovirus infection status. HLA typing covered class I and class II loci at four-digit resolution. An earlier analysis of some 500 of the donors used high-throughput TCR beta sequencing to judge whether each TCR beta V gene segment behaved as functional or pseudogenic. Because of strong linkage in the cohort, four to six DR-DQ haplotypes were treated as single units for association and clustering. In the later analysis, no new phenotypic data were used to find candidate immune exposures; instead, reliance was placed on TCR beta sequences and their occurrence across donors. In a later genetic analysis, genome-wide SNP genotypes for about three fifths of the roughly 670 donors were used, and that subset was treated as a discovery cohort. The study aimed to test whether signatures of past pathogen exposure could be identified by cataloging public T cell receptors. Besides the first cohort of more than 650 subjects, a separate validation cohort made up of roughly 130 different subjects was used. Donor age, sex, ethnicity and CMV serostatus were collected together with the repertoire data. Using immunosequencing, the study profiled T cell repertoires from 550 to 750 subjects and related those repertoires to cytomegalovirus serostatus. Typing coverage differed by locus: A, B, C, DRB1 and DQB1 were typed in roughly 620-630 donors, DQA1 in around 500, DPA1 in 600 to 610, and DPB1 in just under 490. Among about 360 genotyped donors of the cohort, an average of approximately 230,000 unique TCR beta nucleotide sequences were sequenced per donor, roughly 20% of them non-productive. Among the roughly 390 genotyped donors, 81% belonged to the genetic ancestry cluster associated with self-reported Caucasian donors. All discovery cohort repertoires had been generated on a single sequencing platform.

The research as a whole found: According to a later analysis, TCR association rates differed among HLA loci, with DRB1 alleles showing the most associated TCRs and HLA-C alleles showing the fewest. In an earlier analysis of 500 to 650 of the donors, most TCR beta V segments appeared in productive rearrangements about 87% or about 30% of the time, broadly matching IMGT annotations. Compared with the roughly 720-donor mean, donors in an Asian-associated ancestry cluster had fewer N-insertions in productive TCRs, according to a later genetic analysis. Cytomegalovirus status was reported to be diagnosed by the classifier with high specificity and sensitivity in both the original and validation cohorts. HLA typing was unavailable for some donors at each locus, so association tests used only the typed subset. Because counts were too low, seventeen rarely observed V segments, including chromosome 9 orphons, were left out of the earlier analysis of roughly 600 of the donors. A group of highly shared sequence variants was considered likely to be a technical artifact of the sequencing pipeline. Some IMGT-functional V segments, including TRBV6-2 and TRBV6-3, could not be told apart with the 87-base-pair reads, so those segments were excluded. In a later analysis, around 15,000 TCR beta sequences were associated with specific HLA alleles at a false discovery rate of 0.05. According to the authors, the approach could potentially be generalized to other disease states and immunological phenotypes. Most TCR sequences were observed very rarely across donors, whereas some public TCRs were present in many individuals. A further reported finding was that TCR beta sequences accurately predicted the HLA-A and HLA-B alleles for most subjects in the first cohort. In a later genetic analysis, a missense DCLRE1C variant was associated with V-gene and J-gene trimming of TCR beta chains, and the association was replicated in an independent cohort. A few of the identified cytomegalovirus-associated TCR beta chains were confirmed in vitro to be specific for cytomegalovirus antigens. Linkage disequilibrium might explain the correlated functional status among segregating V segments, but an unknown experimental factor could not be excluded. In a later analysis, HLA-associated TCR beta chains showed more clonal expansion and lower generation probabilities than non-associated chains that were equally common. In a later analysis, several top co-occurrence clusters were reported to appear linked to parvovirus B19, influenza, CMV and Epstein-Barr virus. CMV serostatus was the only immune exposure information available for the cohort. Presence/absence analyses assumed roughly uniform sequencing depth across donors, an assumption that may not hold. The study gave a list of 150 to 200 TCR beta chains associated with cytomegalovirus. In this cohort, only TCR beta chains were sequenced, and detectable features were limited by the absence of alpha or paired-chain data. Most CMV-associated TCR beta chains appeared to be HLA-restricted in a later analysis, and the HLA associations seemed to be driven largely by CMV exposure. When HLA alleles, especially DR and DQ, strongly co-occurred, attributing TCR associations to individual alleles was difficult.

The cohort was made up of about 610 healthy bone marrow donors. All cohort members were sampled while nominally healthy, although unrecorded immune exposures were likely present. The donor was CMV seropositive and belonged to the group of more than 250 seropositive cohort members. Every donor gave a peripheral blood sample, and the peripheral blood mononuclear cells from that sample were used for TCR beta sequencing. The Qiagen DNeasy Blood Extraction Kit was used to extract genomic DNA from the blood cell samples. V and J lose 4 bases and 4 bases, and a span of 7 bases separates them. The germline V gene encodes CDR1 GTSNPN and CDR2 SVGIG (reference sequence). Counted from cysteine to phenylalanine, this CDR3 has 12 amino acids. The kept DNA is CDR3 alone, 36 bases in frame from the first base. Libraries were constructed by the immunoSEQ multiplex PCR assay. For the multiplex PCR, a mixture combining 60 forward primers for TCR Vbeta segments and 13 reverse primers for TCR Jbeta segments was used. The CDR3 region of rearranged TCR beta genes was amplified from genomic DNA by a multiplex PCR assay. The Illumina HiSeq System was used to sequence the amplified TCR beta libraries as 87-base-pair reads. The original pipeline was this. A later analysis tallied 75 million to 95 million unique TCR beta chains across the 660 or so repertoires, and approximately 11 million of those chains were shared by two or more donors. A nearest-neighbor algorithm error-corrected the raw reads and collapsed the reads into unique sequences, merging closely related sequences to remove PCR and sequencing errors. To assign V, D and J gene segments, CDR3 sequences were aligned to IMGT reference sequences. For a sequence to be retained, at least a six-nucleotide match to both a V gene segment and a J gene segment was required. Rearrangements were classified as productive when the CDR3 lacked stop codons and remained in frame with V and J, and all other rearrangements were classified as non-productive. CDR3 was defined by IMGT convention, running from the second conserved V-encoded cysteine to the conserved J-encoded phenylalanine. The earlier analysis of about 590 of the donors excluded sequences that lacked an unambiguous match to a single V gene segment. In an earlier analysis of several hundred of the donors, V segments were called functional above 56.7% productive rearrangements and were called segregating when the between-donor standard deviation exceeded 5%. To diagnose cytomegalovirus status from the catalog of TCR beta chain sequences, a statistical classification framework was built. V and J gene assignment, in a later analysis, came from comparing TCR nucleotide sequences with IMGT/GENE-DB human TR gene sequences. In a later analysis, CDR3 sequences and most-parsimonious VDJ recombination scenarios were assigned using the TCRdist pipeline. In a later analysis, each TCR beta chain was defined by its CDR3 amino acid sequence together with its V-gene family, and reads without a unique V-gene family were excluded. In a later analysis, around 600 highly shared, low-generation-probability nucleotide sequences were removed to address suspected cross-contamination and a sequencing artifact. For each public chain, a later analysis derived a clonal expansion index from normalized ranks of inferred template counts within each repertoire. In a later analysis, generation probabilities were computed using a VDJ recombination model fitted to out-of-frame rearrangements, and the results were checked against IGoR. In a later analysis, TCR-TCR, TCR-HLA and TCR-CMV co-occurrence was scored with hypergeometric tests, and a repertoire-size bias correction was applied to TCR pairs. A later analysis estimated false discovery rates by permuting HLA or CMV assignments 20 times. In a later analysis, co-occurring TCRs were grouped using DBSCAN, with TCRdist sequence similarity added in when clustering inside HLA-allele-positive subsets. For co-occurrence clustering, repertoires with fewer than 30,000 or more than 120,000 public chains were excluded, along with five or six repertoires with anomalous nucleotide sharing. Held by TCRdb, this immuneACCESS table contains in-frame sequences only and omits some clones. Under half of the omission traces to an unresolved V gene where checked; the cause of the rest is unknown. D and trimming come from the DNA, and the V and J calls and clone size come from that table. The sample yields over 100,000 clones; over 60% were counted once. The ten largest clones capture approximately 2% of the sample.

Material for sequencing was PBMCs. This chain joins TRBV30 to TRBJ1-4, with TRBD1 as a weak D call on 5 bases. This receptor was taken from a female donor in good health and CMV-seropositive. The sequence in DNA is TGTGCCTGGAACGACAGTAATGAAAAACTGTTTTTT. Its protein is CAWNDSNEKLFF.